Listed here are 7 T cell receptor beta chains from one sample, sequenced in a study of cytomegalovirus exposure and HLA in healthy donors. The PCR ran on 60 Vbeta and 13 Jbeta primers. This table comes from immunoSEQ multiplex PCR, and its TCRdb copy is limited to in-frame clones, with some not included. The sample includes 82,000 or so clones, around 10% of them seen just once. Material: PBMCs. The receptors were gathered from a man in his 60s in good health and CMV-seropositive.

In this sample, this clone turned up a few times. The chain recombines TRBV6-1 with TRBJ2-7; D possibly corresponds to TRBD1 (5 bases). Trimming stripped 1 base from V and 11 bases from J, with 15 bases between. The CDR3 has 13 amino acids. Germline V lookup: CDR1 MNHNS, CDR2 SASEGT. CDR3 in DNA: TGTGCCAGCAGTGAAGGGGTCAGGGAATCAGAGTACGTC. Amino acids: CASSEGVRESEYV.

This clone was observed a few times. The chain couples TRBV6-1 to TRBJ1-1; D is ambiguous. Per the germline V gene, CDR1 is MNHNS and CDR2 is SASEGT. V dropped 2 bases and J dropped 7 bases, with 5 bases sitting between them. The length of the CDR3 is 11 residues. CDR3 amino acids: CASSERGEAFF. CDR3 nucleotides: TGTGCCAGCAGTGAACGGGGTGAAGCTTTCTTT.

CDR3 bases: TGTGCCAGTAGTATGGGAGGGGCGGGCCGCACAGATACGCAGTATTTT. It codes for CASSMGGAGRTDTQYF. This chain connects TRBV19 to TRBJ2-3, with 7 bases identical to TRBD2. This CDR3 region has 16 residues. The V gene's germline CDR1 is LNHDA and CDR2 SQIVND (reference sequence). Trimming cost V 3 bases and J 1 base; bases outside gene matches: 7.

In its sample, this clone was seen a few times. This sequence joins TRBV6-6 and TRBJ1-2; 9 bases are shared with TRBD1. V trimming: 5 bases; J trimming: 2 bases; junction bases outside the gene matches: 3. The CDR3 has 14 amino acids. In germline, CDR1 is MNHNY, CDR2 SVGAGI (reference sequence). CDR3 in amino acids: CASSPGTGNYGYTF. CDR3 nucleotide sequence: TGTGCCAGCAGTCCCGGGACAGGGAACTATGGCTACACCTTC.

The chain joins TRBV5-1 to TRBJ1-2; TRBD1 might be the D (5 bases). Between the trimmed V and J ends, which lost 0 bases and 6 bases, there was a span of 12 bases. CDR1 and CDR2 from the germline V gene are SGHRS and YFSETQ. The CDR3 contains 14 residues. The CDR3 region is CASSLATVSDGYTF. The CDR3 DNA is TGCGCCAGCAGCTTGGCGACAGTAAGCGATGGCTACACCTTC.

This clone was counted a few times. The V gene is TRBV6-1, the J gene TRBJ1-2; TRBD1 is a possible D gene (6 bases). The CDR3 runs to 13 residues. V was pared by 7 bases and J by 8 bases, with 17 bases between. The germline V gene encodes CDR1 MNHNS and CDR2 SASEGT. The CDR3 spells CASNGGGGGGYTF. CDR3 DNA: TGTGCCAGCAATGGGGGCGGGGGGGGAGGCTACACCTTC.

The rearrangement joins TRBV5-1 to TRBJ2-7; maybe TRBD1 (5 bases). The germline gives CDR1 SGHRS, CDR2 YFSETQ. Trimming removed 0 bases at V and 5 bases at J, with 9 bases between. This CDR3 has 13 residues. CDR3 bases: TGCGCCAGCAGCTTGGTTTCAGGGAACGAGCAGTACTTC. It is translated as CASSLVSGNEQYF.